Below, 27 T cell receptor beta chains from the same sample are listed, as sequenced in a study of T cell responses to AZD1222 COVID-19 vaccine. The repertoire was sequenced with immunoSEQ multiplex PCR; TCRdb's copy has only in-frame clones and lacks some. The data contain over 120,000 clones, roughly 88% of them singletons. This specimen was peripheral blood, taken 28 days after the second dose of the MenACWY control vaccine. These receptors were obtained from an adult who received the MenACWY meningococcal vaccine as a control.

The chain has TRBV28 and TRBJ1-2; D not resolved. Trimming left V 1 base short and J 2 bases short, with 11 bases between. Germline V gene lookup returns CDR1 MDHEN and CDR2 SYDVKM. The CDR3 is 15 residues long. CDR3 nucleotides: TGTGCCAGCAGTTTATCCCGCCGCGGAAACTATGGCTACACCTTC. It is translated as CASSLSRRGNYGYTF.

This clone has just a few counts. The chain employs TRBV21-1 and TRBJ2-7; the D call of TRBD2 is as the table states it, not checked on the DNA. TRBV21-1 is recorded as a pseudogene. The CDR3 has 18 amino acids. CDR3: CASSKCVTSGKGDYEQYF. In DNA, the CDR3 is TGTGCCAGCAGCAAATGTGTGACTAGCGGGAAAGGTGACTACGAGCAGTACTTC.

The chain joins TRBV7-2 to TRBJ1-4; unclear D gene. CDR3 length equals 18 residues. The ends were cut back, 5 bases at V and 5 bases at J, with 24 bases in the middle. Germline V CDR1 and CDR2: SGHTA, FQGNSA. CDR3 protein: CASSIFPNARARNEKLFF. CDR3 nucleotides: TGTGCCAGCAGCATCTTCCCTAACGCCCGGGCCAGGAATGAAAAACTGTTTTTT.

The chain is built from TRBV7-2 and TRBJ2-1; TRBD2 matches at 7 bases. With 0 bases clipped from V and 9 bases from J, the junction kept 5 bases outside the gene matches. Germline V lookup: CDR1 SGHTA, CDR2 FQGNSA. The CDR3 loop spans 14 amino acids. The CDR3 is CASSLAGSGVEQFF. CDR3 coding DNA: TGTGCCAGCAGCTTAGCGGGCAGCGGGGTTGAGCAGTTCTTC.

The V gene is TRBV9, the J gene TRBJ2-1; D could derive from TRBD1 or TRBD2 (5 bases each). The germline gives CDR1 SGDLS, CDR2 YYNGEE. CDR3 length: 15 amino acids. The V end was cut by 3 bases, the J end by 6 bases, with 16 bases between. CDR3: CASSAITGASNEQFF. In DNA, the CDR3 is TGTGCCAGCAGCGCCATCACCGGGGCGAGCAATGAGCAGTTCTTC.

The chain couples TRBV6-5 to TRBJ1-2; D uncertain. Germline CDR1 MNHEY, CDR2 SVGAGI. The CDR3 has 14 residues. The V and J ends lost 0 bases and 8 bases respectively, with 13 bases between them. The CDR3: CASSYSSGEVGYTF. The CDR3, as DNA: TGTGCCAGCAGTTACTCGAGTGGGGAGGTCGGCTACACCTTC.

This chain joins TRBV28 and TRBJ2-7; 9 bases map to TRBD1. CDR3 size: 14 residues. Germline trimming cut 6 bases from V and 0 bases from J; bases unmatched to any gene: 3. Germline V gene data show CDR1 as MDHEN and CDR2 as SYDVKM. The CDR3 nucleotides read TGTGCCAGCAGCGACAGGGGGAGCTCCTACGAGCAGTACTTC. Residues: CASSDRGSSYEQYF. The full variable domain, completed using reference TRBV28 and TRBJ2-7, is DVKVTQSSRYLVKRTGEKVFLECVQDMDHENMFWYRQDPGLGLRLIYFSYDVKMKEKGDIPEGYSVSREKKERFSLILESASTNQTSMYLCASSDRGSSYEQYFGPGTRLTVT.

The rearrangement joins TRBV5-6 to TRBJ2-7; maybe TRBD2 (7 bases). V was clipped by 7 bases and J by 6 bases, with 17 bases between them. There are 13 residues in the CDR3. Germline assignment: CDR1 SGHDT and CDR2 YYEEEE. The CDR3 DNA sequence: TGTGCCAGCCACATCGGGGGGCGGGGCGAGCAGTACTTC. Residues: CASHIGGRGEQYF. The full variable domain, rest sourced from reference TRBV5-6 and TRBJ2-7, is DAGVTQSPTHLIKTRGQQVTLRCSPKSGHDTVSWYQQALGQGPQFIFQYYEEEERQRGNFPDRFSGHQFPNYSSELNVNALLLGDSALYLCASHIGGRGEQYFGPGTRLTVT.

The chain links TRBV29-1 to TRBJ1-1; D not resolved. Germline V gene sequence: CDR1 SQVTM, CDR2 ANQGSEA. The CDR3 is 12 amino acids. The CDR3 coding sequence is TGCAGTTATAGATATTCGGACGGAGAAGCTTTCTTT. This translates into CSYRYSDGEAFF.

This clone has a handful of counts. This chain links TRBV28 with TRBJ2-5; TRBD2 is a possible D gene (6 bases). Germline V gene data show CDR1 as MDHEN and CDR2 as SYDVKM. Trimming stripped 1 base from V and 3 bases from J, with 9 bases between. The CDR3 loop spans 14 amino acids. CDR3 bases: TGTGCCAGCAGTTTATCTAGCGCCAAAGAGACCCAGTACTTC. Its translation: CASSLSSAKETQYF.

The chain carries TRBV7-8 and TRBJ1-6; perhaps TRBD1 as D (6 bases). V was pared by 2 bases and J by 8 bases, with 10 bases between. From germline, CDR1 is SGHVS and CDR2 FQNEAQ. The CDR3 has 14 amino acids. DNA of the CDR3: TGTGCCAGCAGCTTACCAGGGGCATATTCACCCCTCCACTTT. Encoded protein: CASSLPGAYSPLHF.

As to this clone: The sample has other DNA sequences that encode this CDR3 too. This rearrangement joins TRBV5-4 to TRBJ1-2; D unclear. Trimming cost V 0 bases and J 4 bases, with 4 bases left between them. Germline V lookup: CDR1 SGHNT, CDR2 YYREEE (reference sequence). CDR3 length: 12 amino acids. The CDR3 here is CASSLDSYGYTF. The CDR3 DNA follows: TGTGCCAGCAGCTTGGATTCCTATGGCTACACCTTC.

This chain links TRBV5-1 with TRBJ2-5; tentative D call: TRBD2 (7 bases). Germline CDR1 is SGHRS and CDR2 is YFSETQ. The ends were cut back, 4 bases at V and 2 bases at J, with 12 bases in the middle. CDR3 length equals 14 residues. CDR3 coding DNA: TGCGCCAGCAGCGGCGGGGGCCCGCAAGAGACCCAGTACTTC. Translated: CASSGGGPQETQYF. The full variable domain, its missing parts supplied by reference TRBV5-1 and TRBJ2-5, is KAGVTQTPRYLIKTRGQQVTLSCSPISGHRSVSWYQQTPGQGLQFLFEYFSETQRNKGNFPGRFSGRQFSNSRSEMNVSTLELGDSALYLCASSGGGPQETQYFGPGTRLLVL.

This chain uses TRBV18 with TRBJ2-3; D is perhaps TRBD2 (5 bases). The V end lost 3 bases, the J end lost 3 bases, and 10 bases lay between the germline ends. Looked up from germline, CDR1 is KGHSH and CDR2 is LQKENI. The CDR3 extends over 14 amino acids. CDR3 in amino acids: CASSPTGITDTQYF. For the CDR3, the DNA is TGTGCCAGCTCACCGACCGGGATAACAGATACGCAGTATTTT.

This clone has a handful of counts. The V call is TRBV2, the J call TRBJ1-5; no clear D. The CDR3 spans 13 residues. V was clipped by 4 bases and J by 4 bases, with 8 bases between them. From germline, CDR1 is SNHLY and CDR2 FYNNEI. Written as DNA, the CDR3 is TGTGCCAGCAGTGCTCAGGATAATCAGCCCCAGCATTTT. This codes for CASSAQDNQPQHF.

The chain has TRBV4-2 and TRBJ2-7; TRBD2 might be the D (5 bases). Germline assignment: CDR1 LGHNA and CDR2 YNFKEQ. V was trimmed by 5 bases and J by 6 bases, leaving 29 bases between them. CDR3 length: 18 residues. CDR3 nucleotide sequence: TGTGCCAGCAGCTCCCCGACCGCGATGGGAGCCCTTCTTGGCGAGCAGTACTTC. Its translation is CASSSPTAMGALLGEQYF.

The chain recombines TRBV9 with TRBJ2-3, with TRBD1 matching over 8 bases. CDR3 size: 16 residues. Germline assignment: CDR1 SGDLS and CDR2 YYNGEE. The V segment lost 4 bases and the J segment 2 bases; nucleotides outside the gene matches: 9. CDR3 sequence reads: CASSRSGQGNTDTQYF. The CDR3 DNA sequence: TGTGCCAGCAGCCGATCCGGACAGGGCAACACAGATACGCAGTATTTT. The whole variable domain, filled in from reference TRBV9 and TRBJ2-3, reads DSGVTQTPKHLITATGQRVTLRCSPRSGDLSVYWYQQSLDQGLQFLIQYYNGEERAKGNILERFSAQQFPDLHSELNLSSLELGDSALYFCASSRSGQGNTDTQYFGPGTRLTVL.

This chain uses TRBV28 with TRBJ1-2, with 7 bases aligning to TRBD1. In germline, CDR1 is MDHEN, CDR2 SYDVKM. V shed 1 base and J 8 bases; nucleotides not matched to a gene: 4. The CDR3 has 13 amino acids. In nucleotides, the CDR3 is TGTGCCAGCAGTTTATTGACAGGGAAAGGCTACACCTTC. This encodes CASSLLTGKGYTF.

The chain combines TRBV6-5 with TRBJ2-6, with D possibly being TRBD1 (6 bases). The CDR3 is 15 amino acids. The V and J ends lost 6 bases and 4 bases respectively, with 13 bases between them. Germline loops: CDR1 MNHEY, CDR2 SVGAGI. The CDR3 reads CASSNDRLGANVLTF. CDR3 DNA: TGTGCCAGCAGCAACGACAGGTTAGGGGCCAACGTCCTGACTTTC.

This clone was observed once. The rearrangement uses TRBV4-3 and TRBJ1-1, with D possibly TRBD1 on 6 matching bases. V shed 1 base and J shed 10 bases, with 13 bases lying between them. CDR3 length: 13 residues. From germline, CDR1 is LGHNA and CDR2 YSLEER. In DNA form, the CDR3 reads TGCGCCAGCAGCCAAGGGGGACAAACGGGAGCTTTCTTT. It specifies CASSQGGQTGAFF.

This chain links TRBV7-3 with TRBJ1-1; 9 bases are shared with TRBD1. The CDR3 has 13 amino acids. Germline CDR1 and CDR2: SGHTA and FQGTGA. V shed 7 bases and J 5 bases; nucleotides not matched to a gene: 5. CDR3 in amino acids: CASTDRGMTEAFF. In DNA form, the CDR3 reads TGTGCCAGCACGGACAGGGGAATGACTGAAGCTTTCTTT.

This chain uses TRBV19 with TRBJ1-1, with D perhaps matching TRBD1 (6 bases). Trimming cost V 4 bases and J 4 bases, with 13 bases left between them. The CDR3 totals 14 residues. The germline V gene has CDR1 LNHDA and CDR2 SQIVND (reference sequence). CDR3 coding DNA: TGTGCCAGTAGTACCGCCTACAGGGCCACTGAAGCTTTCTTT. Protein sequence: CASSTAYRATEAFF.

CDR3 coding DNA: TGTGCCACCAGTGACCACTCGTCAGGGCCCGAAAGCTACACCTTC. It codes for CATSDHSSGPESYTF. The rearrangement links TRBV24-1 to TRBJ1-2, with D perhaps matching TRBD1 (5 bases). Germline CDR1 is KGHDR and CDR2 is SFDVKD. This CDR3 has 15 residues. Trimming removed 4 bases from V and 9 bases from J, with 20 bases in between.

In its sample, this clone was seen once. The chain has TRBV6-1 and TRBJ1-2; maybe TRBD1 (5 bases). V lost 2 bases to trimming and J lost 2 bases, with 12 bases between them. Germline V gene data show CDR1 as MNHNS and CDR2 as SASEGT. The CDR3 spans 15 residues. The CDR3 nucleotides read TGTGCCAGCAGTGAAAACCAGGGACGGAACTATGGCTACACCTTC. Its protein product is CASSENQGRNYGYTF.

The chain has TRBV5-4 and TRBJ1-2; 7 bases are shared with TRBD1. CDR3 length: 14 amino acids. Germline-derived CDR1 and CDR2 are SGHNT and YYREEE (reference sequence). The junction had 8 bases not matched to a gene; V was cut back by 2 bases and J by 7 bases. The CDR3 reads CASSFPRGDGGYTF. In DNA, the CDR3 is TGTGCCAGCAGCTTCCCCAGGGGGGACGGTGGCTACACCTTC. Together with reference TRBV5-4 and TRBJ1-2, the CDR3 gives the full variable domain: ETGVTQSPTHLIKTRGQQVTLRCSSQSGHNTVSWYQQALGQGPQFIFQYYREEENGRGNFPPRFSGLQFPNYSSELNVNALELDDSALYLCASSFPRGDGGYTFGSGTRLTVV.

This clone is a singleton in its sample. The chain recombines TRBV5-1 with TRBJ2-1; 8 positions match TRBD2. There are 15 residues in the CDR3. V shed 1 base, J shed 5 bases, and the junction held 5 bases outside the gene matches. CDR1 is SGHRS, CDR2 YFSETQ, per germline. CDR3 sequence reads: CASSLLGGGNNEQFF. CDR3 coding DNA: TGCGCCAGCAGCTTGCTTGGCGGGGGGAACAATGAGCAGTTCTTC.

This clone was counted a single time. V is TRBV25-1 and J is TRBJ1-1; no clear D. Germline assignment: CDR1 MGHDK and CDR2 SYGVNS. This CDR3 is built from 13 residues. V shed 4 bases and J shed 11 bases, with 17 bases lying between them. CDR3 bases: TGTGCCAGCAGTGGAGACCGAGCCGACGGGGCTTTCTTT. It specifies CASSGDRADGAFF.